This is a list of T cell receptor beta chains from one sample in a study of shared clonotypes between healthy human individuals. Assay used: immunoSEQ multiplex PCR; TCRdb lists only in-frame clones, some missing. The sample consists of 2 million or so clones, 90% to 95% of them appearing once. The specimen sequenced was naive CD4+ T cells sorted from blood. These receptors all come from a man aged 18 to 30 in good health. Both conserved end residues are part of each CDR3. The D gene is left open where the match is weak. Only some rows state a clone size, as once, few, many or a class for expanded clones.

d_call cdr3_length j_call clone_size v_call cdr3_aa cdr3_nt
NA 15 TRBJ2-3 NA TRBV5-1 CASSWDGRTTDTQYF TGCGCCAGCAGCTGGGACGGGAGAACCACAGATACGCAGTATTTT
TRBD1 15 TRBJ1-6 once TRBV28 CASSSTGTGDSPLHF TGTGCCAGCAGTTCTACCGGGACAGGGGATTCACCCCTCCACTTT
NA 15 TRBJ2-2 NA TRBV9 CASSPSTRQSGELFF TGTGCCAGCAGCCCCTCCACTAGACAATCCGGGGAGCTGTTTTTT
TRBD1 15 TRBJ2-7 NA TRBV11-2 CASSSSGTGPYEQYF TGTGCCAGCAGCTCCTCCGGGACAGGGCCCTACGAGCAGTACTTC
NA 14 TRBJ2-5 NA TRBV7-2 CASSVGRSQETQYF TGTGCCAGCAGCGTTGGACGGAGCCAAGAGACCCAGTACTTC
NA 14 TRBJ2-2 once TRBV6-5 CASRWAGNTGELFF TGTGCCAGCAGATGGGCAGGAAACACCGGGGAGCTGTTTTTT
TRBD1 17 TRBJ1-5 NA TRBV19 CASSIDTTGGFGQPQHF TGTGCCAGTAGTATAGATACGACAGGGGGGTTTGGCCAGCCCCAGCATTTT
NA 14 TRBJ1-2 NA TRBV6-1 CASSRAFLVYGYTF TGTGCCAGCAGCCGGGCCTTTCTTGTCTATGGCTACACCTTC
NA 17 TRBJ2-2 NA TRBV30 CAWSVYLRGWDTGELFF TGTGCCTGGAGTGTATATTTAAGGGGCTGGGACACCGGGGAGCTGTTTTTT
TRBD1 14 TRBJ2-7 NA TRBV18 CASSPTGVGGEQYF TGTGCCAGCTCGCCAACAGGGGTAGGAGGCGAGCAGTACTTC
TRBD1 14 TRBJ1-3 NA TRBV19 CASSPGTVGNTIYF TGTGCCAGTAGTCCCGGGACAGTTGGAAACACCATATATTTT
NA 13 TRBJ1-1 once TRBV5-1 CASSLASDTEAFF TGCGCCAGCAGCTTGGCTTCTGACACTGAAGCTTTCTTT
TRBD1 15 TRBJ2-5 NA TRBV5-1 CASSAGQGARETQYF TGCGCCAGCAGCGCCGGACAGGGGGCGAGGGAGACCCAGTACTTC
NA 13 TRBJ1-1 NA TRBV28 CASSLDKNTEAFF TGTGCCAGCAGTTTAGACAAGAACACTGAAGCTTTCTTT
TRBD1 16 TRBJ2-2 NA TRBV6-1 CASSEGTGVVAGELFF TGTGCCAGCAGTGAGGGGACAGGGGTGGTGGCCGGGGAGCTGTTTTTT
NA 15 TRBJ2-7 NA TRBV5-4 CASSLVGSGTYEQYF TGTGCCAGCAGCCTGGTGGGTAGCGGAACCTACGAGCAGTACTTC
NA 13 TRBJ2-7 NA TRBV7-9 CASSLSGDYEQYF TGTGCCAGCAGCTTAAGTGGGGACTACGAGCAGTACTTC
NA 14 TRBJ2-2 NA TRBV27 CASRRQGGTGELFF TGTGCCAGCAGGAGACAGGGAGGCACCGGGGAGCTGTTTTTT
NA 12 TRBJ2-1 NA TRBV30 CAWSPSRNEQFF TGTGCCTGGAGCCCCTCTAGGAATGAGCAGTTCTTC
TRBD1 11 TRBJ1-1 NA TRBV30 CAWIQGAIAFF TGTGCCTGGATCCAGGGGGCGATAGCTTTCTTT
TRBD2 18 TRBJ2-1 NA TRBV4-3 CASSQDGTSGTSRGEQFF TGCGCCAGCAGCCAAGATGGGACTAGCGGGACCAGCCGGGGGGAGCAGTTCTTC
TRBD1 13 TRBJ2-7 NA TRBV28 CASKGAPAYEQYF TGTGCCAGCAAGGGGGCACCAGCCTACGAGCAGTACTTC
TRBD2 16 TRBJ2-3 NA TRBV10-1 CASSDSGRASTDTQYF TGCGCCAGCAGTGACAGCGGGAGGGCTAGCACAGATACGCAGTATTTT
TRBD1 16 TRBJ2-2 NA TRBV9 CASSVDPGGRTGELFF TGTGCCAGCAGCGTAGATCCAGGGGGAAGGACCGGGGAGCTGTTTTTT
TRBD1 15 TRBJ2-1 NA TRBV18 CASSPTGVVANEQFF TGTGCCAGCTCACCTACAGGGGTGGTTGCAAATGAGCAGTTCTTC
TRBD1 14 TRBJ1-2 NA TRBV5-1 CASSLGDRDRGYTF TGCGCCAGCAGCTTGGGCGACAGGGACCGTGGCTACACCTTC
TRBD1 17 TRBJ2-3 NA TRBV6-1 CASSVTPGQGAKDTQYF TGTGCCAGCAGTGTGACGCCGGGACAGGGGGCGAAAGATACGCAGTATTTT
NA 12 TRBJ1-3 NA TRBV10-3 CAIGTSGNTIYF TGTGCCATCGGGACCTCTGGAAACACCATATATTTT